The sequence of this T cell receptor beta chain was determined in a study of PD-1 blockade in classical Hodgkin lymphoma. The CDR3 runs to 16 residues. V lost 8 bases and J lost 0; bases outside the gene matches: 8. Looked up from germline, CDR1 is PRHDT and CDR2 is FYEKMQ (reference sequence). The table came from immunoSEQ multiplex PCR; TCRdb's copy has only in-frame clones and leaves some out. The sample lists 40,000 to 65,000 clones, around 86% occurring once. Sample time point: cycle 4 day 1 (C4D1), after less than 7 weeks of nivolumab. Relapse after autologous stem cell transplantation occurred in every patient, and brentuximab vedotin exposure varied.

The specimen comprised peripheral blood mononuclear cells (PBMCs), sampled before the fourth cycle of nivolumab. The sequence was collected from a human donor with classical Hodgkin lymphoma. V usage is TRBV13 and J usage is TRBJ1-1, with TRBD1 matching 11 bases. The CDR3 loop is CASFFRTGGLNTEAFF. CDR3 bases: TGTGCCAGCTTCTTTAGGACAGGGGGCTTGAACACTGAAGCTTTCTTT. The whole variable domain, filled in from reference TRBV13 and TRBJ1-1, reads AAGVIQSPRHLIKEKRETATLKCYPIPRHDTVYWYQQGPGQDPQFLISFYEKMQSDKGSIPDRFSAQQFSDYHSELNMSSLELGDSALYFCASFFRTGGLNTEAFFGQGTRLTVV.